This T cell receptor (beta chain) was identified in a study of T cells expressing NK-cell markers. TCRdb re-called the 5' RACE reads and shows each CDR3 protein once, DNA omitted. This sample's table has over 150,000 distinct CDR3 sequences. Germline CDR1 LGHNT, CDR2 FRNRAP. The CDR3 runs to 14 residues. Input material: blood T cells: a sorted CD56 or NKG2C T cell subset, CD4+ or CD8+ T cells, or bulk PBMC T cells (not recorded which). This chain joins TRBV12-5 and TRBJ2-5; with no DNA, the TCRdb D assignment of TRBD1 cannot be verified. This sequence was found in a woman aged 50 to 65 in good health. The CDR3 spells CASRSGGSQETQYF.